These 15 T cell receptor beta chains were sequenced from one sample in a study of T-cell memory formation after mild COVID-19. TCRdb re-called the 5' RACE reads through MiXCR, storing one row per CDR3 protein. The sample shows hundreds of thousands of distinct CDR3 sequences, roughly 20% of them seen only once. Specimen: PBMCs or a T cell subset sorted from them (not recorded which). The receptors stem from an adult woman who had mild COVID-19 (a few samples of this study predate the infection). Cell type and time point are not known.

This clonotype occurred a few times. V is TRBV6-1 and J is TRBJ2-7; 12 bases are a match to TRBD1. J gave up 6 bases and V 2 bases, and 8 bases lay outside the gene matches. In germline, CDR1 is MNHNS, CDR2 SASEGT. The length of the CDR3 is 16 residues. CDR3 sequence reads: CASSERPGTGGLEQYF. Here the CDR3 DNA reads TGTGCCAGCAGTGAACGCCCCGGGACAGGGGGCCTCGAGCAGTACTTC.

The genes are TRBV12-3 or TRBV12-4 and TRBJ1-1; no reliable D call. The CDR3 spans 13 residues. The V end lost 7 bases, the J end lost 2 bases, and 11 bases lay between the germline ends. The chain's CDR3 is CASTGEENTEAFF. The DNA of the CDR3 is TGTGCCAGCACCGGGGAGGAAAACACTGAAGCTTTCTTT.

J is TRBJ2-1 and V is TRBV6-2 or TRBV6-3; 10 bases fit TRBD2. With V trimmed by 6 bases and J by 7 bases, 9 bases remained unmatched. The length of the CDR3 is 15 residues. Germline V gene data show CDR1 as MNHEY and CDR2 as SVGEGT. The CDR3 loop reads CASRLTSGVRNEQFF. Written as DNA, the CDR3 is TGTGCCAGCAGGCTTACTAGCGGGGTTAGGAATGAGCAGTTCTTC.

As for this clonotype: This may be a read error: a much more frequent sequence differs by one nucleotide. This chain links TRBV5-1 with TRBJ2-3, with TRBD2 matching over 13 bases. Germline V lookup: CDR1 SGHRS, CDR2 YFSETQ. This CDR3 spans 18 amino acids. V shed 6 bases, J shed 0 bases, and the junction held 10 bases outside the gene matches. CDR3 DNA sequence: TGCGCCAGCATCCAAGGACTAGCGGGAGAACCTAGCACAGATACGCAGTATTTT. As protein: CASIQGLAGEPSTDTQYF.

The chain uses TRBV4-3 and TRBJ2-1, with a possible D match to TRBD2 (6 bases). Germline loops: CDR1 LGHNA, CDR2 YSLEER. The CDR3 spans 16 residues. Trimming cost V 0 bases and J 0 bases, with 9 bases left between them. The CDR3 reads CASSQDWRDSYNEQFF. Here the CDR3 DNA reads TGCGCCAGCAGCCAAGATTGGCGGGACTCCTACAATGAGCAGTTCTTC.

The CDR3 DNA sequence: TGTGCCAGCAGTGAAAGACTAGCGGGGGCTCCCTGGGCCCAGTACTTC. Protein product: CASSERLAGAPWAQYF. The chain joins TRBV25-1 to TRBJ2-5; 12 nucleotides align to TRBD2. There are 16 residues in the CDR3. V shed 2 bases, J shed 9 bases, and the junction held 10 bases outside the gene matches. Germline V lookup: CDR1 MGHDK, CDR2 SYGVNS.

This clonotype has more than one count but fewer than ten. The V gene is TRBV29-1, the J gene TRBJ2-7, with TRBD1 matching over 9 bases. Germline V CDR1 and CDR2: SQVTM, ANQGSEA. This CDR3 contains 13 residues. V shed 7 bases and J 7 bases; nucleotides not matched to a gene: 11. CDR3 nucleotide sequence: TGCAGCGCCCGACAGGGGGGGCATGAGGAGCAGTACTTC. The encoded protein is CSARQGGHEEQYF.

The chain is built from TRBV6-2 or TRBV6-3 and TRBJ2-7; weak D call: TRBD1 (6 bases). CDR3 size: 15 residues. The V gene's germline CDR1 is MNHEY and CDR2 SVGEGT. V lost 10 bases, J lost 1 base, and 20 bases lay in between. For the CDR3, the DNA is TGTGCCACCCGGTTCGTACAGGGACCTTCCTACGAGCAGTACTTC. This sequence encodes CATRFVQGPSYEQYF.

The rearrangement links TRBV14 to TRBJ2-1; 9 bases align to TRBD1. V trimming: 2 bases; J trimming: 6 bases; junction bases outside the gene matches: 5. Germline V gene data show CDR1 as SGHDN and CDR2 as FVKESK. The length of the CDR3 is 15 residues. In nucleotides, the CDR3 is TGTGCCAGCAGCCAATTTAGGACAGGGGTCAATGAGCAGTTCTTC. It yields the protein CASSQFRTGVNEQFF. Full variable domain (rest looked up from reference TRBV14 and TRBJ2-1): EAGVTQFPSHSVIEKGQTVTLRCDPISGHDNLYWYRRVMGKEIKFLLHFVKESKQDESGMPNNRFLAERTGGTYSTLKVQPAELEDSGVYFCASSQFRTGVNEQFFGPGTRLTVL.

The chain is built from TRBV7-9 and TRBJ2-3; D gene uncertain. The CDR3 covers 9 residues. The germline gives CDR1 SEHNR, CDR2 FQNEAQ (reference sequence). V was pared by 11 bases and J by 1 base, with 1 base between. CDR3 region: CAGTDTQYF. The DNA of the CDR3 is TGTGCCGGCACAGATACGCAGTATTTT. The full variable domain, completed using reference TRBV7-9 and TRBJ2-3, is DTGVSQNPRHKITKRGQNVTFRCDPISEHNRLYWYRQTLGQGPEFLTYFQNEAQLEKSRLLSDRFSAERPKGSFSTLEIQRTEQGDSAMYLCAGTDTQYFGPGTRLTVL.

V usage is TRBV11-2 and J usage is TRBJ2-7, with D maybe TRBD2 (5 bases). This CDR3 is 13 amino acids long. Germline values: CDR1 SGHAT, CDR2 FQNNGV. Trimming cost V 2 bases and J 9 bases, with 14 bases left between them. CDR3 in amino acids: CASSLILEAVQYF. CDR3 sequence (DNA): TGTGCCAGCAGCTTAATACTAGAAGCCGTGCAGTACTTC.

The rearrangement uses TRBV5-6 and TRBJ2-3; D may be TRBD2 (5 bases). V was clipped by 1 base and J by 4 bases, with 13 bases between them. In germline, CDR1 is SGHDT, CDR2 YYEEEE. The CDR3 loop spans 15 amino acids. The CDR3 DNA follows: TGTGCCAGCAGCTTGCTTGCGGTGCGGGCAGATACGCAGTATTTT. It translates to CASSLLAVRADTQYF.

This clonotype turned up a few times. The chain combines TRBV12-3 or TRBV12-4 with TRBJ2-4, with D unresolved. The CDR3 has 14 amino acids. Trimming left V 6 bases short and J 1 base short, with 10 bases between. CDR3 region: CASRLGPAKNIQYF. For the CDR3, the DNA is TGTGCCAGCAGACTGGGTCCCGCCAAAAACATTCAGTACTTC.

The chain has TRBV6-2 or TRBV6-3 and TRBJ2-1, with D hard to call. Trimming took off 6 bases at V and 6 bases at J, with 15 bases between the two ends. Germline V CDR1 and CDR2: MNHEY, SVGEGT. There are 14 residues in the CDR3. The CDR3 DNA sequence: TGTGCCAGCAGCCCCTTGGACCTCCTCAATGAGCAGTTCTTC. Protein: CASSPLDLLNEQFF.

In this sample, this clonotype turned up a few times. The chain links TRBV3-1 to TRBJ1-4; no clear D. The V gene lost 5 bases and the J gene lost 2 bases, with 12 bases spanning the gap. CDR3 length: 15 residues. Per the germline V gene, CDR1 is LGHDT and CDR2 is YNNKEL (reference sequence). CDR3: CASSARLATNEKLFF. In DNA form, the CDR3 reads TGTGCCAGCAGCGCCCGGTTGGCGACTAATGAAAAACTGTTTTTT.